A single sample is the source of the 31 T cell receptor beta chains below, sequenced in a study of blood T cell repertoires in COVID-19. Assay used: immunoSEQ multiplex PCR; TCRdb lists only in-frame clones, some missing. The table has a few hundred thousand clones, roughly 91% seen once. Sequencing input: PBMCs or T cells enriched from blood (not recorded which). The receptors were gathered from a woman aged 18-30 years who had recovered from COVID-19.

This chain uses TRBV5-6 with TRBJ2-7, with a weak D call TRBD1 (6 bases). Germline V CDR1 and CDR2: SGHDT, YYEEEE. With 4 bases removed from V and 5 bases from J, the gap between germline ends came to 16 bases. CDR3 size: 14 residues. CDR3 coding DNA: TGTGCCAGCAGCCATGGGACCGAGGGGGACGAGCAGTACTTC. Translating gives CASSHGTEGDEQYF.

The CDR3 bases are TGTGCCAGCAGCCCAGGACAGGGAAACAGACTGTTTTTT. It yields the protein CASSPGQGNRLFF. The rearrangement links TRBV7-2 to TRBJ1-4; 8 nucleotides match TRBD1. The junction had 9 bases not matched to a gene; V was cut back by 5 bases and J by 13 bases. Germline CDR1 SGHTA, CDR2 FQGNSA. The CDR3 is 13 amino acids.

The J gene is TRBJ2-5, the V gene TRBV6-2 or TRBV6-3; possible D gene TRBD1, 6 bases. The germline gives CDR1 MNHEY, CDR2 SVGEGT. The CDR3 runs 16 residues. V was trimmed by 6 bases and J by 4 bases, leaving 21 bases between them. The CDR3 nucleotides read TGTGCCAGCAGCCCTTCGGCAGGGGAAATACCAGAGACCCAGTACTTC. Translation gives CASSPSAGEIPETQYF.

A few counts support this clone. The genes are TRBV4-1 and TRBJ1-2; weak D call: TRBD1 (6 bases). The germline CDR1 and CDR2 sequences are MGHRA and YSYEKL. The V end was cut by 2 bases, the J end by 8 bases, with 12 bases between. This CDR3 contains 13 residues. DNA of the CDR3: TGCGCCAGCAGCCAACTGGACAGTGAGGGCTACACCTTC. It translates to CASSQLDSEGYTF.

As for this clone: The junction does not match germline at one end; this may be a read error. The chain has TRBV12-3 or TRBV12-4 and TRBJ1-6; TRBD1 agrees at 7 bases. This CDR3 region has 12 residues. CDR3 loop: CASSFDRVPTDF. The CDR3 region has the DNA TGTGCCAGCAGTTTCGACAGGGTCCCTACAGACTTT.

The J gene is TRBJ2-5, the V gene TRBV7-2; D is possibly TRBD1 (6 bases). This CDR3 is built from 14 residues. Trimming took off 5 bases at V and 1 base at J, with 11 bases between the two ends. The germline V gene has CDR1 SGHTA and CDR2 FQGNSA. CDR3 loop: CASSLDRLQETQYF. CDR3 DNA: TGTGCCAGCAGCCTCGACAGGCTCCAAGAGACCCAGTACTTC.

This rearrangement joins TRBV28 to TRBJ1-1; D might be TRBD1 (6 bases). The CDR3 sequence is 13 residues long. Per the germline V gene, CDR1 is MDHEN and CDR2 is SYDVKM. V dropped 8 bases and J dropped 1 base, with 11 bases sitting between them. CDR3 in amino acids: CASHWGPNTEAFF. CDR3 nucleotide sequence: TGTGCCAGCCATTGGGGGCCGAACACTGAAGCTTTCTTT. Using reference TRBV28 and TRBJ1-1 for the parts outside the CDR3, the full variable domain is DVKVTQSSRYLVKRTGEKVFLECVQDMDHENMFWYRQDPGLGLRLIYFSYDVKMKEKGDIPEGYSVSREKKERFSLILESASTNQTSMYLCASHWGPNTEAFFGQGTRLTVV.

Worth noting for this clone: This same CDR3 is encoded by further DNA sequences in the sample. The gene calls are TRBV5-1 and TRBJ1-1; D is unresolved. Germline loops: CDR1 SGHRS, CDR2 YFSETQ. This CDR3 is built from 12 residues. V was shortened by 0 bases and J by 8 bases, with 8 bases between the two germline ends. The CDR3: CASSLGRNEAFF. The CDR3 coding sequence is TGCGCCAGCAGCTTGGGCAGGAACGAAGCTTTCTTT.

V gene TRBV6-2 or TRBV6-3 combines with J gene TRBJ2-7; 7 positions match TRBD1. The germline gives CDR1 MNHEY, CDR2 SVGEGT. V gave up 0 bases and J gave up 5 bases; unmatched junction bases: 16. This CDR3 spans 18 amino acids. The CDR3 spells CASSYSPYSGTALNEQYF. CDR3 bases: TGTGCCAGCAGTTACTCGCCCTACTCCGGGACAGCCTTAAACGAGCAGTACTTC.

V and J are TRBV6-5 and TRBJ1-2; D is unresolved. Germline values: CDR1 MNHEY, CDR2 SVGAGI. The CDR3 extends over 15 amino acids. The germline V and J ends were trimmed by 6 bases and 0 bases, with 14 bases remaining between them. CDR3: CASRTRGAPNYGYTF. Written as DNA, the CDR3 is TGTGCCAGCAGAACCCGCGGAGCCCCTAACTATGGCTACACCTTC.

This clone came up once. The chain combines TRBV7-2 with TRBJ1-5; 7 bases are a match to TRBD1. V shed 5 bases and J 2 bases; nucleotides not matched to a gene: 12. Germline V gives CDR1 SGHTA, CDR2 FQGNSA. The CDR3 contains 17 residues. CDR3 bases: TGTGCCAGCAGCGCCACGTTCCGGGACAGCCGCAATCAGCCCCAGCATTTT. It specifies CASSATFRDSRNQPQHF.

This sequence joins TRBV5-1 and TRBJ2-1; D gene uncertain. Germline assignment: CDR1 SGHRS and CDR2 YFSETQ. The CDR3 consists of 14 residues. The germline V and J ends were trimmed by 0 bases and 8 bases, with 12 bases remaining between them. The chain's CDR3 is CASSLAETRHEQFF. DNA of the CDR3: TGCGCCAGCAGCTTGGCCGAGACAAGACATGAGCAGTTCTTC.

The chain has TRBV19 and TRBJ1-3, with D possibly being TRBD1 (6 bases). The V gene lost 6 bases and the J gene lost 0 bases, with 15 bases spanning the gap. This CDR3 has 16 amino acids. The germline V gene has CDR1 LNHDA and CDR2 SQIVND (reference sequence). For the CDR3, the DNA is TGTGCCAGTAGCCTATTACAGGGCGGCTCTGGAAACACCATATATTTT. The encoded protein is CASSLLQGGSGNTIYF.

The chain combines TRBV28 with TRBJ1-1; D may be TRBD1 (5 bases). Looked up from germline, CDR1 is MDHEN and CDR2 is SYDVKM. There are 15 residues in the CDR3. The ends were cut back, 5 bases at V and 1 base at J, with 14 bases in the middle. In nucleotides, the CDR3 is TGTGCCAGCAGTCCCCCGGGGGAGGGGAACACTGAAGCTTTCTTT. Its translation is CASSPPGEGNTEAFF.

The V and J genes are TRBV5-1 and TRBJ1-6, with D possibly matching TRBD1 (6 bases). Germline CDR1 is SGHRS and CDR2 is YFSETQ. The CDR3 loop spans 15 amino acids. V was trimmed by 7 bases and J by 4 bases, leaving 15 bases between them. CDR3 DNA sequence: TGCGCCAGCCGCCTCAAGGGACAATATAATTCACCCCTCCACTTT. Its translation: CASRLKGQYNSPLHF.

This chain links TRBV7-6 with TRBJ1-6; 7 bases are shared with TRBD1. This CDR3 contains 16 residues. Germline V gene data show CDR1 as SGHVS and CDR2 as FNYEAQ. The ends lost 1 base at V and 6 bases at J; junction bases unmatched: 6. CDR3 nucleotides: TGTGCCAGCAGCTTAGAGTTAGGGACAGCTAATTCACCCCTCCACTTT. Protein: CASSLELGTANSPLHF.

The V call is TRBV3-1 (or the pseudogene TRBV3-2), the J call TRBJ2-3; 7 nucleotides line up with TRBD2. Germline CDR1 and CDR2: LGHDT and YNNKEL (reference sequence). V lost 0 bases to trimming and J lost 3 bases; unmatched junction nucleotides: 9. CDR3 length: 17 amino acids. CDR3 loop: CASSQETSGGRTDTQYF. CDR3 in DNA: TGTGCCAGCAGCCAAGAAACTTCGGGGGGTAGAACAGATACGCAGTATTTT.

V and J are TRBV2 and TRBJ2-7; a weak D match, TRBD1 (6 bases). Germline loops: CDR1 SNHLY, CDR2 FYNNEI. Trimming removed 8 bases at V and 2 bases at J, with 16 bases between. CDR3 length equals 14 residues. CDR3 residues: CASQTTGRTYEQYF. For the CDR3, the DNA is TGTGCCAGCCAAACGACAGGAAGAACCTACGAGCAGTACTTC.

The chain couples TRBV5-1 to TRBJ1-1; D unresolved. V lost 2 bases to trimming and J lost 0 bases, with 8 bases between them. Germline assignment: CDR1 SGHRS and CDR2 YFSETQ. The CDR3 contains 14 residues. The CDR3 nucleotides are TGCGCCAGCAGCTTCCTCCAGATGAACACTGAAGCTTTCTTT. Protein: CASSFLQMNTEAFF.

This chain joins TRBV9 and TRBJ2-1; 9 positions agree with TRBD1. Germline V gene data show CDR1 as SGDLS and CDR2 as YYNGEE. This CDR3 spans 16 amino acids. The V segment lost 0 bases and the J segment 3 bases; nucleotides outside the gene matches: 4. Here the CDR3 DNA reads TGTGCCAGCAGCGTAGTAGGGACAGGGAGCTACAATGAGCAGTTCTTC. It is translated as CASSVVGTGSYNEQFF.

The chain joins TRBV6-5 to TRBJ1-5; D ambiguous. Germline CDR1 MNHEY, CDR2 SVGAGI. The CDR3 sequence is 15 residues long. The V and J ends lost 6 bases and 4 bases respectively, with 16 bases between them. The CDR3, as DNA: TGTGCCAGCAGCGCCTCCGGGGTTAGGAATCAGCCCCAGCATTTT. This encodes CASSASGVRNQPQHF.

The sample holds one count of this clone. The genes are TRBV6-2 or TRBV6-3 and TRBJ1-5; weak D call: TRBD1 (5 bases). Per germline, CDR1 MNHEY and CDR2 SVGEGT. The CDR3 length is 13 residues. The V end was cut by 6 bases, the J end by 15 bases, with 21 bases between. CDR3 region: CASSPSGRVFRHF. The CDR3 nucleotides read TGTGCCAGCAGCCCCAGTGGCAGGGTCTTTAGGCATTTT.

J is TRBJ1-1 and V is TRBV7-6; D gene uncertain. This CDR3 has 13 amino acids. CDR1 and CDR2 (germline): SGHVS, FNYEAQ. V lost 4 bases to trimming and J lost 0 bases, with 6 bases between them. The CDR3 DNA is TGTGCCAGCAGCTCATTTCTGAACACTGAAGCTTTCTTT. It specifies CASSSFLNTEAFF.

The V call is TRBV5-1, the J call TRBJ1-2; 7 nucleotides align to TRBD1. Germline loops: CDR1 SGHRS, CDR2 YFSETQ. The junction had 6 bases not matched to a gene; V was cut back by 4 bases and J by 3 bases. The CDR3 is made up of 14 amino acids. CDR3 amino acids: CASSPGTADYGYTF. CDR3 coding DNA: TGCGCCAGCAGCCCTGGGACAGCCGACTATGGCTACACCTTC.

This clone was found once. Here the CDR3 reads CATSDGQIAGNEQFF. CDR3 bases: TGTGCCACCAGTGATGGTCAGATCGCGGGCAATGAGCAGTTCTTC. The V call is TRBV24-1, the J call TRBJ2-1; D possibly corresponds to TRBD2 (5 bases). Germline values: CDR1 KGHDR, CDR2 SFDVKD. The CDR3 is made up of 15 amino acids. V lost 3 bases and J lost 6, with 14 bases in between.

This chain uses TRBV3-1 (or the pseudogene TRBV3-2) with TRBJ1-1, with unresolved D. The CDR3 is 13 residues long. Germline CDR1 and CDR2: LGHDT and YNNKEL (reference sequence). The V gene lost 7 bases and the J gene lost 4 bases, with 13 bases spanning the gap. CDR3 in DNA: TGTGCCAGCATCGGGGTACCGTCCACTGAAGCTTTCTTT. It is translated as CASIGVPSTEAFF.

The chain couples TRBV5-5 to TRBJ2-7, with 7 bases fitting TRBD2. This CDR3 has 12 amino acids. The V and J ends lost 7 bases and 2 bases, in that order; junction bases with no gene match: 3. Germline CDR1 and CDR2: SGHKS and YYEKEE (reference sequence). The CDR3 loop is CASAGDPYEQYF. In DNA form, the CDR3 reads TGTGCCAGCGCGGGGGACCCCTACGAGCAGTACTTC.

There are a few counts of this clone. The same CDR3 arises from other DNA sequences in this sample as well. The chain couples TRBV24-1 to TRBJ1-5, with a tentative D call TRBD1 (6 bases). With 5 bases removed from V and 1 base from J, the gap between germline ends came to 11 bases. There are 15 residues in the CDR3. The V gene's germline CDR1 is KGHDR and CDR2 SFDVKD. The CDR3 loop is CATSGGGPSNQPQHF. In nucleotides, the CDR3 is TGTGCCACCAGTGGGGGGGGGCCGAGCAATCAGCCCCAGCATTTT.

This clone was recorded once. This chain links TRBV7-3 with TRBJ2-3; TRBD2 matches at 10 bases. Trimming cost V 5 bases and J 6 bases; bases outside gene matches: 11. Germline CDR1 is SGHTA and CDR2 is FQGTGA. CDR3 length: 16 residues. The CDR3 is CASSPDVAGGRDTQYF. In DNA, the CDR3 is TGTGCCAGCAGCCCAGACGTAGCGGGGGGCCGGGATACGCAGTATTTT.

The V and J genes are TRBV9 and TRBJ2-7, with D possibly being TRBD1 (6 bases). Germline CDR1 is SGDLS and CDR2 is YYNGEE. The CDR3 contains 17 residues. The V end was cut by 4 bases, the J end by 3 bases, with 23 bases between. In DNA, the CDR3 is TGTGCCAGCAGCCTCTGGGACACCCCGGGCGCAAACTACGAGCAGTACTTC. This translates into CASSLWDTPGANYEQYF.

The gene calls are TRBV16 and TRBJ1-1; 8 nucleotides line up with TRBD1. With V trimmed by 4 bases and J by 1 base, 5 bases remained unmatched. The CDR3 loop spans 15 amino acids. Germline V lookup: CDR1 KGHSY, CDR2 FQNENV. The CDR3 DNA sequence: TGTGCCAGCAGCCGTGGGACAGGACCGAACACTGAAGCTTTCTTT. Translated: CASSRGTGPNTEAFF.